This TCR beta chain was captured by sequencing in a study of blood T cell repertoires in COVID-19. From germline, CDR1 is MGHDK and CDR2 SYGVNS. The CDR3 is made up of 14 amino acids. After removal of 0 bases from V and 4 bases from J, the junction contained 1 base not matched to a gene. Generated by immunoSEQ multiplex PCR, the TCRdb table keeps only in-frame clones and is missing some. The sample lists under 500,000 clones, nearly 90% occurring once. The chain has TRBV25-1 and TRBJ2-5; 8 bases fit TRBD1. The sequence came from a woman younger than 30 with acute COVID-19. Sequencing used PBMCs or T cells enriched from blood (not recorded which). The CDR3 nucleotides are TGTGCCAGCAGTGAATACCAGGGGGCAGAGACCCAGTACTTC. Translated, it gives CASSEYQGAETQYF.